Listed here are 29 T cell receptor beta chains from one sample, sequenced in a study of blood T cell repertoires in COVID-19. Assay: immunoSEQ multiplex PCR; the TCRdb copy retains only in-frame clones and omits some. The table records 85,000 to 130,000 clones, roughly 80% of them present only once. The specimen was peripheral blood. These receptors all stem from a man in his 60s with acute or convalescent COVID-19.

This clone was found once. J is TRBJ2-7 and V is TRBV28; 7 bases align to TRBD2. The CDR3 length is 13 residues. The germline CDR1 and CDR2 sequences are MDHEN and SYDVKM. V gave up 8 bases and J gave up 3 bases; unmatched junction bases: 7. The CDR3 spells CASAPGLSYEQYF. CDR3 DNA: TGTGCCAGCGCCCCGGGACTAAGCTACGAGCAGTACTTC. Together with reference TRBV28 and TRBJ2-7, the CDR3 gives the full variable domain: DVKVTQSSRYLVKRTGEKVFLECVQDMDHENMFWYRQDPGLGLRLIYFSYDVKMKEKGDIPEGYSVSREKKERFSLILESASTNQTSMYLCASAPGLSYEQYFGPGTRLTVT.

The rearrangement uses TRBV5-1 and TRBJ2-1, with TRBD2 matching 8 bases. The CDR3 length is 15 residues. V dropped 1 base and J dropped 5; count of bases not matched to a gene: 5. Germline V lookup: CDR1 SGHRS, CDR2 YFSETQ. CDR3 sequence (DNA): TGCGCCAGCAGCTTGAATCCGGGAGGGGACAATGAGCAGTTCTTC. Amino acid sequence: CASSLNPGGDNEQFF.

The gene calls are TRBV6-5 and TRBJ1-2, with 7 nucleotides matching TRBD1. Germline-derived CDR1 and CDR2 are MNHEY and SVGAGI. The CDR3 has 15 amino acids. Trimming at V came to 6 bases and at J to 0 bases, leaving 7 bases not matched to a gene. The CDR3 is CASSLQGTANYGYTF. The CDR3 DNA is TGTGCCAGCAGCCTACAGGGGACGGCTAACTATGGCTACACCTTC.

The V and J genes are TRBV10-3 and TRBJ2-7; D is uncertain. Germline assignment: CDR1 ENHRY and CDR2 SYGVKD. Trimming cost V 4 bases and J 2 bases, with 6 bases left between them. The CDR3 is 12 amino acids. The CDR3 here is CAISGQPYEQYF. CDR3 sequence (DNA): TGTGCCATCAGTGGGCAACCCTACGAGCAGTACTTC.

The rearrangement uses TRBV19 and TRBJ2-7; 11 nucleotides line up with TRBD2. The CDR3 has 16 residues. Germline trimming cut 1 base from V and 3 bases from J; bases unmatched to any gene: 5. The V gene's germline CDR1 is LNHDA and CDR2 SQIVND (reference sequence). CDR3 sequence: CASSIAVLAGGYEQYF. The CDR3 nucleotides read TGTGCCAGTAGTATAGCGGTGCTAGCGGGGGGCTACGAGCAGTACTTC.

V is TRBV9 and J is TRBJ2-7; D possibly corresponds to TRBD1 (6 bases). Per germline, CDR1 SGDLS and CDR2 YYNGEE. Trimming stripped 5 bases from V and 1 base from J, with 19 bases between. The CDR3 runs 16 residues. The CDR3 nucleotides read TGTGCCAGCAGTACAGGGTCCACCCCTAGGTCCTACGAGCAGTACTTC. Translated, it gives CASSTGSTPRSYEQYF.

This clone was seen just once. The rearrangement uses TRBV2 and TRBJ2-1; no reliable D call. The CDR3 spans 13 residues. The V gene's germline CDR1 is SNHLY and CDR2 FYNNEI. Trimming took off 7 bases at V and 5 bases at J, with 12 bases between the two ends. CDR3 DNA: TGTGCCAGCAATTGGTACCCAGACAATGAGCAGTTCTTC. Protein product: CASNWYPDNEQFF.

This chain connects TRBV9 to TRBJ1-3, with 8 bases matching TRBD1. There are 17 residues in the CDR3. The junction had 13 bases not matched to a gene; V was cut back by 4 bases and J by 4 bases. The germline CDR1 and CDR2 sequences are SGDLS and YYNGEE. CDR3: CASSSRRQGASGNTIYF. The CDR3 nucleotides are TGTGCCAGCAGCTCAAGAAGGCAGGGGGCGTCCGGAAACACCATATATTTT.

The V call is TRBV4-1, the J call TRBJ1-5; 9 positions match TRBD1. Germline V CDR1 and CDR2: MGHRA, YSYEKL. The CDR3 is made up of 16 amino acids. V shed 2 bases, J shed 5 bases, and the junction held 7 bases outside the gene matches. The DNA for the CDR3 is TGCGCCAGCAGCCAACCCGACAGGGGGATGGATCAGCCCCAGCATTTT. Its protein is CASSQPDRGMDQPQHF.

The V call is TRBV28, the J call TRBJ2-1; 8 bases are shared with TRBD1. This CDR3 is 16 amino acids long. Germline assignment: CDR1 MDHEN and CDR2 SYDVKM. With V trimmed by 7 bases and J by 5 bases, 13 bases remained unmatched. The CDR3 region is CASISGRDRYHNEQFF. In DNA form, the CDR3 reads TGTGCCAGCATCTCAGGCCGGGACAGGTACCACAATGAGCAGTTCTTC.

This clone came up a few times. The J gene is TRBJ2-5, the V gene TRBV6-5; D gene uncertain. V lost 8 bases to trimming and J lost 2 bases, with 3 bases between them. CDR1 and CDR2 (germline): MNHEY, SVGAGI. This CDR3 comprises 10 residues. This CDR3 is CASYQETQYF. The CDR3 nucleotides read TGTGCCAGCTATCAAGAGACCCAGTACTTC.

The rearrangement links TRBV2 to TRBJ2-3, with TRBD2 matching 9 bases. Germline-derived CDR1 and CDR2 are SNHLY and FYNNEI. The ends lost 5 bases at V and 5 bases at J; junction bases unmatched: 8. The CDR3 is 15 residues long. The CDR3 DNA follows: TGTGCCAGCAGTTCGGCTAGCGGGAAGCAAGATACGCAGTATTTT. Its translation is CASSSASGKQDTQYF.

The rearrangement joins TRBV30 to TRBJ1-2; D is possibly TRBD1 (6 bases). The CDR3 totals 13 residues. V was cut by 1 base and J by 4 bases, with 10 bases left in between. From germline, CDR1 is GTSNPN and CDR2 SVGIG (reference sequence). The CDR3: CAWSGTDAYGYTF. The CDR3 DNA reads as TGTGCCTGGAGTGGGACAGATGCCTATGGCTACACCTTC.

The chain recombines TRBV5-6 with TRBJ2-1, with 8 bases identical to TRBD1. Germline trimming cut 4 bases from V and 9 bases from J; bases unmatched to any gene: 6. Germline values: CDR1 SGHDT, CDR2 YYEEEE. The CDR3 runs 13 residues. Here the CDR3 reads CASSGPRGREQFF. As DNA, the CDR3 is TGTGCCAGCAGCGGACCCAGGGGGCGTGAGCAGTTCTTC.

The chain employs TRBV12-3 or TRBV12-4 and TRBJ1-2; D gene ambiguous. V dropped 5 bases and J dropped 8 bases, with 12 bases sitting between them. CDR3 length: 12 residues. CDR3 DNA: TGTGCCAGCAGTCTGAGGGAGGAGGGCTACACCTTC. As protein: CASSLREEGYTF.

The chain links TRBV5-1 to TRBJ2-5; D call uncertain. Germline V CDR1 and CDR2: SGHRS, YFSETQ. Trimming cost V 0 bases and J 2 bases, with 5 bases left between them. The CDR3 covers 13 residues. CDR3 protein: CASSLVQQETQYF. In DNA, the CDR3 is TGCGCCAGCAGCTTGGTACAGCAAGAGACCCAGTACTTC.

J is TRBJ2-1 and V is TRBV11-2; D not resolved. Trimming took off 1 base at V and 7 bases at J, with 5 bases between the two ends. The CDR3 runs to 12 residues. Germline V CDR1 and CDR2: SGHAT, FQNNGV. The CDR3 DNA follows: TGTGCCAGCAGCTTAGTCGGTAATGAGCAGTTCTTC. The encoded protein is CASSLVGNEQFF. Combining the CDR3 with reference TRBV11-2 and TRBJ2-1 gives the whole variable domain EAGVAQSPRYKIIEKRQSVAFWCNPISGHATLYWYQQILGQGPKLLIQFQNNGVVDDSQLPKDRFSAERLKGVDSTLKIQPAKLEDSAVYLCASSLVGNEQFFGPGTRLTVL.

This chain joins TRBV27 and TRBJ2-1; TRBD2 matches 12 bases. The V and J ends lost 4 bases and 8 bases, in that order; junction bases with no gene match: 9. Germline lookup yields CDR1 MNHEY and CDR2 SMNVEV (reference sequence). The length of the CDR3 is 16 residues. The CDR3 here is CASSSMTSGRRDEQFF. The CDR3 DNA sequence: TGTGCCAGCAGTTCAATGACTAGCGGGAGAAGGGATGAGCAGTTCTTC.

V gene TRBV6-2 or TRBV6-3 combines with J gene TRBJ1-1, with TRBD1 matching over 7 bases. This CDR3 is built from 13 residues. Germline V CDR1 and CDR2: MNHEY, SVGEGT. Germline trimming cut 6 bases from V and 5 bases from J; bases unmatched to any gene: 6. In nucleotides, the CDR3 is TGTGCCAGCAGCCAGGGGGTTCAAACTGAAGCTTTCTTT. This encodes CASSQGVQTEAFF.

The CDR3 sequence: CAWSASLGDEQFF. CDR3 coding DNA: TGTGCCTGGAGTGCGAGTCTAGGGGATGAGCAGTTCTTC. This chain uses TRBV30 with TRBJ2-1; TRBD1 is a possible D gene (5 bases). This CDR3 region has 13 residues. In germline, CDR1 is GTSNPN, CDR2 SVGIG (reference sequence). The V and J ends lost 1 base and 8 bases respectively, with 12 bases between them.

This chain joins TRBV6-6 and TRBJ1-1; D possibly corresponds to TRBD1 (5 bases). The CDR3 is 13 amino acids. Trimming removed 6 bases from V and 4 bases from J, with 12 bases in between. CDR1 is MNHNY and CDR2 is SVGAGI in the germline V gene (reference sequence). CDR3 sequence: CASRYQGSTEAFF. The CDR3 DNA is TGTGCCAGCAGATACCAGGGTTCCACTGAAGCTTTCTTT.

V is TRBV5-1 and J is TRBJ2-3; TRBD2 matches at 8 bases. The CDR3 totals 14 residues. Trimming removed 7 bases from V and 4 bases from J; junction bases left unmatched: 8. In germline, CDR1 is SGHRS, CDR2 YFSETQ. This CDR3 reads CASADSGRPDTQYF. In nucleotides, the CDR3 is TGCGCCAGCGCGGACAGCGGGAGACCAGATACGCAGTATTTT.

The DNA of the CDR3 is TGTGCCAGCAGTTTAAGGGGACAGCTCTATGGCTACACCTTC. Translation gives CASSLRGQLYGYTF. V and J are TRBV27 and TRBJ1-2; TRBD1 aligns across 7 bases. V shed 2 bases and J 4 bases; nucleotides not matched to a gene: 4. This CDR3 is 14 amino acids long. Per the germline V gene, CDR1 is MNHEY and CDR2 is SMNVEV (reference sequence).

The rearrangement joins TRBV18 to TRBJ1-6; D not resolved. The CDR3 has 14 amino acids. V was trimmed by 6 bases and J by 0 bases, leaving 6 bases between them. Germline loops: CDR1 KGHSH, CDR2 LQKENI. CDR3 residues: CASSPSSYNSPLHF. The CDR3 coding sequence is TGTGCCAGCTCGCCCAGCTCCTATAATTCACCCCTCCACTTT.

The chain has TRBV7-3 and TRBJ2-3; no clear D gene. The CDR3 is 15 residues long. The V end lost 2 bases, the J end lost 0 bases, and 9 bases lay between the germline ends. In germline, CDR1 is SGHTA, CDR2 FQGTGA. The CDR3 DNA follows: TGTGCCAGCAGCTTAGGAGATCCTAGCACAGATACGCAGTATTTT. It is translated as CASSLGDPSTDTQYF.

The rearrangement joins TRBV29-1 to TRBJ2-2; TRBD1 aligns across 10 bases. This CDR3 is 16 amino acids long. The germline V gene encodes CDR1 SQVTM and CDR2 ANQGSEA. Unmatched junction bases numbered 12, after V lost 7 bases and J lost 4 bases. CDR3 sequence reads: CSAFRQGAAATGELFF. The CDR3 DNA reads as TGCAGCGCCTTTAGACAGGGGGCGGCGGCCACCGGGGAGCTGTTTTTT.

The CDR3 sequence: CASSPGGGLNYGYTF. The DNA for the CDR3 is TGCGCCAGCAGCCCTGGGGGGGGGCTCAACTATGGCTACACCTTC. The chain uses TRBV5-1 and TRBJ1-2; D might be TRBD1 (6 bases). CDR3 length: 15 residues. The V gene lost 4 bases and the J gene lost 2 bases, with 15 bases spanning the gap. Germline V gene sequence: CDR1 SGHRS, CDR2 YFSETQ.

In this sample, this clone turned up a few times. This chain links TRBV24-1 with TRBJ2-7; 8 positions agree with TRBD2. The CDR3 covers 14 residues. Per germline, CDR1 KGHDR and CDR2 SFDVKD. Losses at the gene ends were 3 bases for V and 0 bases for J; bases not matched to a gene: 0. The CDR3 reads CATSDSGSSYEQYF. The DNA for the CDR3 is TGTGCCACCAGTGATAGCGGGAGCTCCTACGAGCAGTACTTC.

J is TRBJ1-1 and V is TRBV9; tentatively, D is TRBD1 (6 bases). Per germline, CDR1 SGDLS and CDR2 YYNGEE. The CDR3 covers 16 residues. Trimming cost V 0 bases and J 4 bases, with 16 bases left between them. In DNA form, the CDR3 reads TGTGCCAGCAGCGTAGCCCGTGAGGGGGGGTCCACTGAAGCTTTCTTT. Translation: CASSVAREGGSTEAFF.